This is a list of T cell receptor beta chains from one sample in a study of T cell responses to AZD1222 COVID-19 vaccine. The method was immunoSEQ multiplex PCR; TCRdb's version includes in-frame clones alone and lacks a portion of them. The table shows 110,000 or so clones, with approximately 90% occurring only once. The source material was peripheral blood, sampled 28 days after the second AZD1222 dose. The source of these receptors is an adult who received the AZD1222 COVID-19 vaccine. The CDR3 runs from the conserved cysteine through the conserved F or W. A D gene is named only where the DNA matches it firmly. Part of the rows lack a size; the others show once, few, many or a class for expanded clones.

abundance | j_gene | v_gene | d_gene | CDR3nt | CDR3aa
NA | TRBJ1-3 | TRBV6-5 | TRBD1 | TGTGCCAGCAGTTACGACAGGGCAATTATGGGAAACACCATATATTTT | CASSYDRAIMGNTIYF
NA | TRBJ1-4 | TRBV4-1 | TRBD1 | TGCGCCAGCAGCCCCCGGGACAGGGATTTTGAAAAACTGTTTTTT | CASSPRDRDFEKLFF
NA | TRBJ2-3 | TRBV7-9 | TRBD1 | TGTGCCAGCGCAACAGGGGATTGGGAAGATACGCAGTATTTT | CASATGDWEDTQYF
few | TRBJ2-7 | TRBV4-3 | NA | TGCGCCAGCAGCCAAAAACGACGGGGCGACCGGGTAACGGGAGAATCCTACGAGCAGTACTTC | CASSQKRRGDRVTGESYEQYF
NA | TRBJ1-2 | TRBV13 | NA | TGTGCCAGCAGCTCCGGGGGTAGAGTACTACTCCGAAACTATGGCTACACCTTC | CASSSGGRVLLRNYGYTF
NA | TRBJ1-4 | TRBV19 | TRBD1 | TGTGCCAGTAGTTCTAACAGGGGTATCAGTGAAAAACTGTTTTTT | CASSSNRGISEKLFF
NA | TRBJ1-6 | TRBV19 | NA | TGTGCCAGTAGGGTCCGTGACAATAATTCACCCCTCCACTTT | CASRVRDNNSPLHF
NA | TRBJ2-1 | TRBV19 | TRBD2 | TGTGCCAGTAGTATACCAGCGGGAAACTCACAGGAGCAGTTCTTC | CASSIPAGNSQEQFF
NA | TRBJ1-6 | TRBV12-5 | NA | TGTGCTAGTGGTTTGATTCGTCGCGGTTTCAGGGACCCATCCCAGCTCGATTCACCCCTCCACTTT | CASGLIRRGFRDPSQLDSPLHF
NA | TRBJ2-7 | TRBV9 | NA | TGTGCCAGCAGCCCTACCGATCGATACGAGCAGTACTTC | CASSPTDRYEQYF
NA | TRBJ2-7 | TRBV10-1 | NA | TGCGCCAGCAGTGAGTTCGGATCCGAGCAGTACTTC | CASSEFGSEQYF
NA | TRBJ2-3 | TRBV24-1 | TRBD2 | TGTGCCACCAGTGCGGGGGGTATTAGCACAGATACGCAGTATTTT | CATSAGGISTDTQYF
NA | TRBJ2-5 | TRBV7-2 | NA | TGTGCCAGCAGCCCTGGTGGGCTGACCCAGTACTTC | CASSPGGLTQYF
NA | TRBJ2-1 | TRBV5-4 | TRBD2 | TGTGCCAGCAGCCCCGGTAGCGGGGGGGCGGGAAATGAGCAGTTCTTC | CASSPGSGGAGNEQFF
NA | TRBJ2-1 | TRBV7-8 | TRBD2 | TGTGCCAGCAGCTTAACCAAAACGGGACTAGCGGGGGGCCGGTCTTTGTTCTTC | CASSLTKTGLAGGRSLFF
few | TRBJ2-1 | TRBV5-1 | NA | TGCGCCAGCAGGCCCTTGGGGAACAATGAGCAGTTCTTC | CASRPLGNNEQFF
NA | TRBJ2-3 | TRBV15 | TRBD1 | TGTGCCACCAGCCGCCCCAGGGGGTTAACAGATACGCAGTATTTT | CATSRPRGLTDTQYF
once | TRBJ2-1 | TRBV19 | TRBD2 | TGTGCCAGTAGTATAGGGGAGGGGAGCGGGCCATACAATGAGCAGTTCTTC | CASSIGEGSGPYNEQFF
NA | TRBJ2-1 | TRBV27 | TRBD1 | TGTGCCAGCAGTAGGACAGGGGACTCCTACAATGAGCAGTTCTTC | CASSRTGDSYNEQFF
NA | TRBJ2-1 | TRBV2 | NA | TGTGCCAGCAGGGGTATAAATGAGCAGTTCTTC | CASRGINEQFF
once | TRBJ1-2 | TRBV6-5 | NA | TGTGCCAGCAGTTACTTGCAGGGAGGCTATGGCTACACCTTC | CASSYLQGGYGYTF
NA | TRBJ2-7 | TRBV7-2 | NA | TGTGCCAGCAGCAACTTGAACCTCTACGAGCAGTACTTC | CASSNLNLYEQYF
NA | TRBJ2-3 | TRBV10-2 | TRBD2 | TGCGCCAGCAGTCCCAGGGCTAGTGGGAGGGGCTTTAGCACAGATACGCAGTATTTT | CASSPRASGRGFSTDTQYF
once | TRBJ1-2 | TRBV7-9 | NA | TGTGCCAGCAGCTATGGCACAGCTAACTATGGCTACACCTTC | CASSYGTANYGYTF
NA | TRBJ1-1 | TRBV27 | TRBD1 | TGTGCCAGCAGTAAGGGACAGGGGGCTGTGAACACTGAAGCTTTCTTT | CASSKGQGAVNTEAFF
NA | TRBJ2-3 | TRBV5-6 | TRBD2 | TGTGCCAGCAGCTGGTACAGCGCGGGGGGGATAGATACGCAGTATTTT | CASSWYSAGGIDTQYF
few | TRBJ1-2 | TRBV19 | NA | TGTGCCAGTAGTATAGAGGAGCCAGGGGATGGCTACACCTTC | CASSIEEPGDGYTF
NA | TRBJ2-7 | TRBV5-1 | NA | TGCGCCAGCAGCTCGGACAGCCGCTACGAGCAGTACTTC | CASSSDSRYEQYF
NA | TRBJ2-3 | TRBV9 | TRBD1 | TGTGCCAGCAGCCGACAGGGGGTGGCAGATACGCAGTATTTT | CASSRQGVADTQYF
NA | TRBJ2-3 | TRBV5-6 | NA | TGTGCCAGCAGCTTAGGTCCTAGCACAGATACGCAGTATTTT | CASSLGPSTDTQYF
NA | TRBJ1-4 | TRBV3-1/TRBV3-2 | NA | TGTGCCAGCAGCCAAGAGCTTACAACTAATGAAAAACTGTTTTTT | CASSQELTTNEKLFF
NA | TRBJ1-2 | TRBV7-8 | NA | TGTGCCAGCAGCTTAGTTAGGGTCAGGCAAAAAAACTCTATTGGCTACACCTTC | CASSLVRVRQKNSIGYTF
few | TRBJ2-7 | TRBV18 | NA | TGTGCCAGCTCACCGAGCCTAGACTCCTACGAGCAGTACTTC | CASSPSLDSYEQYF
once | TRBJ2-1 | TRBV5-6 | TRBD2 | TGTGCCAGCACCCAGCGGCGGGGGGGCCTGAATGAGCAGTTCTTC | CASTQRRGGLNEQFF
NA | TRBJ2-1 | TRBV24-1 | TRBD2 | TGTGCCACCAGTCCCAGTAGCGGGACGGAGAATGAGCAGTTCTTC | CATSPSSGTENEQFF
once | TRBJ2-7 | TRBV28 | TRBD2 | TGTGCCAGCAGTCTTAGCGGGAGTAAACACGAGCAGTACTTC | CASSLSGSKHEQYF
NA | TRBJ2-3 | TRBV7-9 | NA | TGTGCCAGCAGCTTAGCGCGGGCAAGGGGCGCAGATACGCAGTATTTT | CASSLARARGADTQYF
few | TRBJ1-6 | TRBV11-3 | TRBD1 | TGTGCCAGCAGTCGGACAGGGCGTGACGGGTCACCCCTCCACTTT | CASSRTGRDGSPLHF
NA | TRBJ2-2 | TRBV6-8 | NA | TGTGCCAGCACATCCCGGAGGGGCCGGGGGGAGCTGTTTTTT | CASTSRRGRGELFF
few | TRBJ2-7 | TRBV7-2 | NA | TGTGCCAGCAGCTTAGATGGGGGATATAGCTCCTACGAGCAGTACTTC | CASSLDGGYSSYEQYF
NA | TRBJ2-1 | TRBV5-1 | TRBD2 | TGCGCCAGCAGCTTGGGACTAGCCGACTACAATGAGCAGTTCTTC | CASSLGLADYNEQFF